Sequencing of this T cell receptor beta chain was carried out in a study of OX40 agonist ivuxolimab in advanced cancers. Study findings and constraints: Researchers did not establish what antigens the expanded peripheral T cells target.

Notes on this clone: The antigen is not known.

TCRdb keeps only in-frame clones here, not all; method: immunoSEQ multiplex PCR. Among about 20,000 clones listed, approximately 80% were seen once. Sequencing used CD4+ or CD8+ T cells sorted from blood, obtained in a trial of the OX40 agonist ivuxolimab. The receptor's source is an adult with an advanced solid tumor such as melanoma, head and neck, liver or kidney cancer.

The CDR3 DNA is TGTGCCAGTAGTACGACAGGGTCTCCGAACACTGAAGCTTTCTTT. It codes for CASSTTGSPNTEAFF. The chain uses TRBV19 and TRBJ1-1, with 7 bases identical to TRBD1. Germline CDR1 is LNHDA and CDR2 is SQIVND (reference sequence). The V and J ends lost 4 bases and 1 base, in that order; junction bases with no gene match: 6. CDR3 length equals 15 residues.